Listed below are T cell receptor beta chains from one sample, sequenced in a study of T cell changes during pregnancy in multiple sclerosis. TCRdb keeps only in-frame clones here, not all; method: immunoSEQ multiplex PCR. The top ten hold under 0.45% of the sample, which has around 56,000 clones, 70% to 90% seen once. The sample in question was CD4+ T cells from peripheral blood mononuclear cells, obtained in the third trimester of pregnancy. These receptors all stem from a female donor with multiple sclerosis, enrolled in a pregnancy study. Both conserved end residues are part of each CDR3. A D gene is named only where the DNA matches it firmly. Rows may omit the clone size; those that give it use once, few, many or a size class.

len: 14
v_gene: TRBV19
d_gene: TRBD1
abundance: .
j_gene: TRBJ1-4
CDR3aa: CATGVEGAREKLFF
CDR3nt: TGTGCCACCGGTGTGGAGGGGGCGCGTGAAAAACTGTTTTTT

len: 15
v_gene: TRBV10-1
d_gene: .
abundance: .
j_gene: TRBJ2-2
CDR3aa: CASSGGGEVTGELFF
CDR3nt: TGCGCCAGCAGTGGGGGGGGCGAGGTCACCGGGGAGCTGTTTTTT

len: 12
v_gene: TRBV6-6
d_gene: TRBD1
abundance: .
j_gene: TRBJ1-4
CDR3aa: CASSAGGEKLFF
CDR3nt: TGTGCCAGCAGCGCAGGGGGTGAAAAACTGTTTTTT

len: 15
v_gene: TRBV6-5
d_gene: TRBD1
abundance: few
j_gene: TRBJ1-2
CDR3aa: CASSYEGQGNYGYTF
CDR3nt: TGTGCCAGCAGTTACGAGGGACAGGGGAACTATGGCTACACCTTC

len: 14
v_gene: TRBV11-3
d_gene: TRBD1
abundance: .
j_gene: TRBJ2-7
CDR3aa: CASSLDRNSYEQYF
CDR3nt: TGTGCCAGCAGCTTGGACAGGAACTCCTACGAGCAGTACTTC

len: 16
v_gene: TRBV4-2
d_gene: TRBD1
abundance: .
j_gene: TRBJ2-5
CDR3aa: CASSQDWHRGQETQYF
CDR3nt: TGTGCCAGCAGCCAAGATTGGCACAGGGGGCAAGAGACCCAGTACTTC

len: 15
v_gene: TRBV18
d_gene: TRBD2
abundance: once
j_gene: TRBJ2-7
CDR3aa: CASSQTSGSSYEQYF
CDR3nt: TGTGCCAGCTCTCAGACTAGCGGGAGCTCCTACGAGCAGTACTTC

len: 17
v_gene: TRBV4-2
d_gene: TRBD1
abundance: .
j_gene: TRBJ2-7
CDR3aa: CASSQLLTRDRTYEQYF
CDR3nt: TGTGCCAGCAGCCAACTACTAACCCGGGACAGGACCTACGAGCAGTACTTC

len: 15
v_gene: TRBV5-4
d_gene: .
abundance: .
j_gene: TRBJ2-7
CDR3aa: CASSLASGRTREQYF
CDR3nt: TGTGCCAGCAGCTTGGCCAGCGGCAGGACGCGCGAGCAGTACTTC

len: 15
v_gene: TRBV5-1
d_gene: TRBD1
abundance: .
j_gene: TRBJ2-5
CDR3aa: CASSLGQGPQETQYF
CDR3nt: TGCGCCAGCAGCCTTGGACAGGGTCCCCAAGAGACCCAGTACTTC

len: 15
v_gene: TRBV5-1
d_gene: TRBD2
abundance: .
j_gene: TRBJ2-7
CDR3aa: CASSLGLAGVTEQYF
CDR3nt: TGCGCCAGCAGCTTGGGACTAGCGGGAGTAACCGAGCAGTACTTC

len: 19
v_gene: TRBV10-3
d_gene: TRBD1
abundance: .
j_gene: TRBJ2-7
CDR3aa: CAISDPGTAPPTNGYEQYF
CDR3nt: TGTGCCATCAGTGACCCCGGGACAGCCCCTCCCACAAATGGGTACGAGCAGTACTTC

len: 13
v_gene: TRBV9
d_gene: TRBD1
abundance: .
j_gene: TRBJ1-5
CDR3aa: CAGQGVLRQPQHF
CDR3nt: TGTGCCGGGCAGGGGGTCCTGCGGCAGCCCCAGCATTTT

len: 15
v_gene: TRBV19
d_gene: TRBD1
abundance: .
j_gene: TRBJ1-1
CDR3aa: CASSLLGQSSTEAFF
CDR3nt: TGTGCCAGTAGTTTACTGGGACAGTCTTCCACTGAAGCTTTCTTT

len: 15
v_gene: TRBV11-2
d_gene: .
abundance: few
j_gene: TRBJ2-2
CDR3aa: CASSLMSGSTGELFF
CDR3nt: TGTGCCAGCAGCTTAATGAGCGGATCCACCGGGGAGCTGTTTTTT

len: 14
v_gene: TRBV29-1
d_gene: TRBD1
abundance: .
j_gene: TRBJ1-1
CDR3aa: CSVEVWQGETEAFF
CDR3nt: TGCAGCGTTGAAGTATGGCAGGGGGAGACTGAAGCTTTCTTT

len: 17
v_gene: TRBV7-2
d_gene: TRBD1
abundance: .
j_gene: TRBJ1-2
CDR3aa: CASPGRTGGRDSYGYTF
CDR3nt: TGTGCCAGCCCTGGGCGGACAGGGGGACGGGACTCTTATGGCTACACCTTC

len: 11
v_gene: TRBV5-1
d_gene: .
abundance: .
j_gene: TRBJ1-2
CDR3aa: CASSSSDGYTF
CDR3nt: TGCGCCAGCAGCTCCTCAGATGGCTACACCTTC

len: 16
v_gene: TRBV19
d_gene: .
abundance: .
j_gene: TRBJ1-3
CDR3aa: CASKGVGRRSGNTIYF
CDR3nt: TGTGCCAGTAAGGGTGTGGGGAGACGCTCTGGAAACACCATATATTTT

len: 16
v_gene: TRBV28
d_gene: .
abundance: .
j_gene: TRBJ1-1
CDR3aa: CASSSWFGAMNTEAFF
CDR3nt: TGTGCCAGCAGTTCTTGGTTTGGAGCCATGAACACTGAAGCTTTCTTT

len: 15
v_gene: TRBV5-1
d_gene: TRBD2
abundance: .
j_gene: TRBJ2-5
CDR3aa: CASSLGLAGEETQYF
CDR3nt: TGCGCCAGCAGCTTGGGACTAGCGGGTGAAGAGACCCAGTACTTC

len: 11
v_gene: TRBV11-2
d_gene: .
abundance: .
j_gene: TRBJ1-3
CDR3aa: CASSSLYTIYF
CDR3nt: TGTGCCAGCAGCTCCTTATACACCATATATTTT

len: 13
v_gene: TRBV5-1
d_gene: .
abundance: .
j_gene: TRBJ2-1
CDR3aa: CASSLAYPNEQFF
CDR3nt: TGCGCCAGCAGCTTGGCCTATCCGAATGAGCAGTTCTTC

len: 14
v_gene: TRBV10-2
d_gene: .
abundance: .
j_gene: TRBJ1-2
CDR3aa: CASSESRARYGYTF
CDR3nt: TGCGCCAGCAGTGAGAGCAGGGCACGCTATGGCTACACCTTC

len: 15
v_gene: TRBV6-1
d_gene: TRBD1
abundance: .
j_gene: TRBJ1-1
CDR3aa: CASNPTGQGNTEAFF
CDR3nt: TGTGCCAGCAACCCCACAGGACAGGGGAACACTGAAGCTTTCTTT

len: 16
v_gene: TRBV7-6
d_gene: TRBD1
abundance: .
j_gene: TRBJ2-3
CDR3aa: CASSLMPGQGTDTQYF
CDR3nt: TGTGCCAGCAGCTTAATGCCGGGACAGGGCACAGATACGCAGTATTTT

len: 16
v_gene: TRBV9
d_gene: TRBD2
abundance: .
j_gene: TRBJ2-5
CDR3aa: CASTSGLAGGQETQYF
CDR3nt: TGTGCCAGCACCTCAGGGCTAGCGGGGGGGCAGGAGACCCAGTACTTC

len: 15
v_gene: TRBV6-6
d_gene: TRBD1
abundance: .
j_gene: TRBJ1-5
CDR3aa: CASSWDRGIDQPQHF
CDR3nt: TGTGCCAGCAGTTGGGACAGGGGAATTGATCAGCCCCAGCATTTT

len: 12
v_gene: TRBV29-1
d_gene: TRBD1
abundance: many
j_gene: TRBJ1-1
CDR3aa: CSVEQGVTEAFF
CDR3nt: TGCAGCGTTGAACAGGGGGTCACTGAAGCTTTCTTT

len: 13
v_gene: TRBV30
d_gene: TRBD1
abundance: .
j_gene: TRBJ1-2
CDR3aa: CAWSTGGLYGYTF
CDR3nt: TGTGCCTGGAGTACAGGGGGCCTCTATGGCTACACCTTC

len: 11
v_gene: TRBV6-5
d_gene: .
abundance: .
j_gene: TRBJ2-1
CDR3aa: CASGRDNEQFF
CDR3nt: TGTGCCAGCGGGAGAGACAATGAGCAGTTCTTC

len: 14
v_gene: TRBV6-1
d_gene: .
abundance: .
j_gene: TRBJ2-7
CDR3aa: CASSESLKTGEQYF
CDR3nt: TGTGCCAGCAGTGAAAGCCTCAAAACGGGGGAGCAGTACTTC

len: 14
v_gene: TRBV7-9
d_gene: .
abundance: few
j_gene: TRBJ1-1
CDR3aa: CASSPGGTNTEAFF
CDR3nt: TGTGCCAGCAGCCCCGGGGGGACGAACACTGAAGCTTTCTTT

len: 15
v_gene: TRBV19
d_gene: .
abundance: .
j_gene: TRBJ1-2
CDR3aa: CASSPPGGANYGYTF
CDR3nt: TGTGCCAGTTCCCCCCCGGGGGGGGCGAACTATGGCTACACCTTC

len: 13
v_gene: TRBV5-1
d_gene: .
abundance: .
j_gene: TRBJ1-1
CDR3aa: CASSSPQWPEAFF
CDR3nt: TGCGCCAGCAGCTCCCCCCAGTGGCCTGAAGCTTTCTTT

len: 15
v_gene: TRBV7-6
d_gene: .
abundance: .
j_gene: TRBJ2-1
CDR3aa: CASSIYQDEPNEQFF
CDR3nt: TGTGCCAGCAGCATCTACCAAGATGAGCCCAATGAGCAGTTCTTC

len: 15
v_gene: TRBV10-2
d_gene: TRBD1
abundance: .
j_gene: TRBJ2-7
CDR3aa: CASSRATGFAYEQYF
CDR3nt: TGCGCCAGCTCGAGGGCGACAGGGTTTGCCTACGAGCAGTACTTC

len: 14
v_gene: TRBV18
d_gene: .
abundance: once
j_gene: TRBJ2-7
CDR3aa: CASSPITGSYEQYF
CDR3nt: TGTGCCAGCTCACCAATAACGGGGTCCTACGAGCAGTACTTC

len: 18
v_gene: TRBV7-8
d_gene: TRBD1
abundance: .
j_gene: TRBJ1-1
CDR3aa: CASSLMGQLYFMNTEAFF
CDR3nt: TGTGCCAGCAGCTTAATGGGACAGCTATACTTCATGAACACTGAAGCTTTCTTT

len: 14
v_gene: TRBV27
d_gene: .
abundance: .
j_gene: TRBJ2-7
CDR3aa: CASSARLGSYEQYF
CDR3nt: TGTGCCAGCAGTGCCAGACTAGGGAGCTACGAGCAGTACTTC

len: 15
v_gene: TRBV7-2
d_gene: .
abundance: .
j_gene: TRBJ1-1
CDR3aa: CASSNQPGHSSEAFF
CDR3nt: TGTGCCAGCAGCAATCAACCGGGACACTCATCTGAAGCTTTCTTT

len: 14
v_gene: TRBV29-1
d_gene: TRBD1
abundance: .
j_gene: TRBJ1-1
CDR3aa: CSVAPGQGYTEAFF
CDR3nt: TGCAGCGTTGCTCCGGGACAGGGATACACTGAAGCTTTCTTT

len: 17
v_gene: TRBV18
d_gene: TRBD2
abundance: .
j_gene: TRBJ2-3
CDR3aa: CASSTKLAGGRTDTQYF
CDR3nt: TGTGCCAGCTCAACAAAGCTAGCGGGAGGACGCACAGATACGCAGTATTTT

len: 13
v_gene: TRBV6-5
d_gene: .
abundance: .
j_gene: TRBJ1-1
CDR3aa: CASSYHVSGTAFF
CDR3nt: TGTGCCAGCAGTTACCACGTCTCGGGAACCGCTTTCTTT